This record concerns one TCR beta chain sequence. This clone is labeled large (0.1 to 1%). It lacks a known antigen. No much larger clone exists at a distance of one base, and base qualities are not known. Adults with ileal or ileocolonic Crohn's disease for whom ileocolonic resection was indicated were considered eligible. Whole ileal mucosal biopsies were stored frozen at -80°C before DNA extraction. A TRizol-based method was used to extract genomic DNA from the frozen whole biopsies, and the DNA was quantified with a NanoDrop 2000 spectrophotometer. This sample is drawn from a study of T cell repertoires in ileal Crohn's disease (dated by TCRdb to 2018 to 2020). Concerning the study at large: At the time of surgery, 30% to 45% of patients were active smokers, and the median duration of disease was 6.5 to 8.5 years. All patients had surgery for a complication: stricturing disease in approximately 60% and penetrating disease in 39%. A Rutgeerts score higher than i0 was the definition used for endoscopic postoperative recurrence. A prospective multicentre cohort supplied the 55 to 65 Crohn's disease patients whose TCR repertoires were analysed. Running in parallel with the study was a multicentre cohort set up to find predictors of early endoscopic recurrence following ileocolonic resection. About half of the patients received postoperative therapy: 11 received thiopurines and 15 to 20 received anti-TNF agents. A total of 170 or so mucosal samples from some 50 patients were sequenced, with samples obtained at several locations on the surgical specimen and at postoperative endoscopy.

General conclusions and limits of the study: Compared with CD4 T cells, sorted CD8 T cells contained more high-frequency clones, which suggests that the mucosal expansions were mostly CD8. Higher percentages of high-frequency clones at the time of surgery were linked to endoscopic recurrence, and every patient with clonality above 26.8% (18/57) had recurrence. Mucosal CD4 and CD8 T cells were sorted and sequenced only in a subgroup of patients, the size of which was not stated. Patients who were active smokers at surgery had a significantly higher proportion of clonal expansions than non-smokers (about 25% vs 18%, p=0.02).

The CDR1 and CDR2 encoded by the germline V gene are MGHRA and YSYEKL. The CDR3 runs 16 amino acids, cysteine and phenylalanine included. The read is trimmed to its CDR3 DNA, 48 bases read in frame from base 1. Between the V and J ends, shortened by 0 bases and 0 bases respectively, the junction contains 9 bases. Around 550 nanograms of biopsy DNA per sample were submitted for commercial TCRB immunosequencing. Adaptive Biotechnology amplified the CDR3 regions from genomic DNA with a two-step multiplex PCR designed to control amplification bias. The first PCR used primers for every V and J gene segment; the second PCR added barcodes and Illumina adapters. CDR3 libraries were sequenced on an Illumina instrument. The original methods were these. The analysis used both the pipelines supplied by the vendor and custom analysis of the raw data in R/Bioconductor with R version 3.3.0. Clonality, ranging from 0 to 1, was calculated as the inverse of the normalised Shannon entropy of all productive clones. High-frequency clones were defined as the repertoire share of the top 100 clones, retaining only clones passing a 95% confidence test. Repertoire diversity was measured with the Simpson index, and overlap between samples was measured with the Morisita-Horn index. As stored in TCRdb, this immuneACCESS dataset retains in-frame rearrangements with V and J assigned. A fraction of the clones does not appear; measured against another copy, unresolved V genes explain less than half of the discrepancy, and the remainder lacks a known reason. V, J and clone size are those of that table, while D and trimming were read from the DNA. The sample contains approximately 2,600 clones, around 79% of them found a single time. 16% of the sample is held by the ten biggest clonotypes.

The receptor chain draws on TRBV4-1 and TRBJ1-3; no D segment can be confidently identified. This receptor was obtained from an adult with Crohn's disease. Sequencing used ileal tissue. The CDR3 region has the sequence CASSQEAAVSGNTIYF. The DNA is as follows: TGCGCCAGCAGCCAAGAGGCGGCAGTCTCTGGAAACACCATATATTTT.